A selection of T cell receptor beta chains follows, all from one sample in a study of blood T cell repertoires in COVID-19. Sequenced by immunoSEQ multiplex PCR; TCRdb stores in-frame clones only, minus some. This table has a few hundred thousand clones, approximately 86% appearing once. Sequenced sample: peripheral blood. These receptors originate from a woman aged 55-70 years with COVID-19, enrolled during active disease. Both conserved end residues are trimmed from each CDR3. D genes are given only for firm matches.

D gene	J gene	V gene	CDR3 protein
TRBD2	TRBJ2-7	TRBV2	ASRVAGGYEQY
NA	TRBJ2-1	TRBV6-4	ASSDAADSYNEQF
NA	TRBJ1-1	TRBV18	ASSLASTEAF
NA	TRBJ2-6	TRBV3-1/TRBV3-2	ASSQVSQGVGANVLT
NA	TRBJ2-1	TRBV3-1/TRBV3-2	ASSQRRLGGAPSNEQF
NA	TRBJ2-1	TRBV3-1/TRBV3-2	ASSQTAGAYNEQF
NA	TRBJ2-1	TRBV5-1	ASQAFSYNEQF
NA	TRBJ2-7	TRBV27	ASSLAPLQSEQY
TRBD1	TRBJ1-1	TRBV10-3	AISGYRDRYGEAF
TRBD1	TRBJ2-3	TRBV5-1	ASSLVQGARDTQY
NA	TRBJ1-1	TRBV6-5	ASSRDGAADTEAF
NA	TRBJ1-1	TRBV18	ASSPPTGEGTEAF
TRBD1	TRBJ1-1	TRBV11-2	ASSPQGAPAEAF
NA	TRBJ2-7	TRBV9	ASSVGLVNYEQY
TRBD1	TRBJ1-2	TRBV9	ASSPSRDRGLNYGYT
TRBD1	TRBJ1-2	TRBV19	ASRDWMDRGDDGYT
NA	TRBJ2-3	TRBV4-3	ASSQGPGRRMGSASTDTQY
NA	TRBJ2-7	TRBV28	ASSLSGTPPFEQY
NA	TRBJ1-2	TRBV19	ASSAGEISYGYT
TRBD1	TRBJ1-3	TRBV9	ASSERGTGAANGNTIY
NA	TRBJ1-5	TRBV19	ASSIGGHFKWPQH
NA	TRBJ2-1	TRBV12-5	ASALRDEQF
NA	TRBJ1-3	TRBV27	ASSGGGTSGNTIY
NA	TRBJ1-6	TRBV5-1	ASSLVGTSYNSPLH
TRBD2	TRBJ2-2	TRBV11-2	ASSWPTRLAGGHTGELF
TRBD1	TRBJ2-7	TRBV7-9	ASSLSGQGPYEQY
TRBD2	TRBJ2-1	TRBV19	ASSLGLAGGWNEQF
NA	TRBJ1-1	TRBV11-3	ASSPGFGTEAF
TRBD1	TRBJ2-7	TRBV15	ATSRDIVGTGLSYEQY
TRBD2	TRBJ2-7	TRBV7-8	ASSLLAGRPKEQY
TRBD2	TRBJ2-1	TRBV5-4	ASSLGFSGSGGEQF
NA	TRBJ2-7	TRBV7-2	ASSLRERSGSLEQY
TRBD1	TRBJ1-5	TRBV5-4	ASSLDRGQGQPQH
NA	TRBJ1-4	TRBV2	ASTTTPWPGTNEKLF
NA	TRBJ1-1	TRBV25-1	ASSNQGSEAF
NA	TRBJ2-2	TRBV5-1	ASRETGLSGGELF
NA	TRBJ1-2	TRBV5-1	ASSLDTNGYGYT
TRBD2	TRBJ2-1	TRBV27	ASSSIAGAEQF
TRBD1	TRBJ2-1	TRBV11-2	ASSLPGGETAEQF
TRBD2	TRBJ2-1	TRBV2	ASGDPSGASYNEQF
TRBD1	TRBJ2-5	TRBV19	ASSMSGTGAQETQY
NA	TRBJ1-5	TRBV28	ASGGFSNQPQH
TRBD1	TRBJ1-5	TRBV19	ASTLTPGGFQPQH
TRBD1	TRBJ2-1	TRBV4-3	ASSQEGGTGYNEQF
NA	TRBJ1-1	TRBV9	ASSVKLNTEAF
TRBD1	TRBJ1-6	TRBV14	ASSQDAGQGNSPLH
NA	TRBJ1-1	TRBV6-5	ASSTDRSSNTEAF
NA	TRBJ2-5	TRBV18	ASSPIGGETQY
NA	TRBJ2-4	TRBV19	ASNQGLAKNIQY
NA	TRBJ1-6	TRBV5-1	ASSRPGKDSPLH
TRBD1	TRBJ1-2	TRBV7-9	ASSLAGGLKGYT
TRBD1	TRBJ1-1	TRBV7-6	ASSFPTGGDTEAF
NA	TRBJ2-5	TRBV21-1	ASSRALAGGPEKETQY
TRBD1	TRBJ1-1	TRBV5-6	ASSLNRGQIGTEAF
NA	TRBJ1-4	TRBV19	ASSPLGTHEKLF
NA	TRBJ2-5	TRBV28	ASSLMTTGQETQY
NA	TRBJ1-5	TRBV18	ASSPSGGGQPQH